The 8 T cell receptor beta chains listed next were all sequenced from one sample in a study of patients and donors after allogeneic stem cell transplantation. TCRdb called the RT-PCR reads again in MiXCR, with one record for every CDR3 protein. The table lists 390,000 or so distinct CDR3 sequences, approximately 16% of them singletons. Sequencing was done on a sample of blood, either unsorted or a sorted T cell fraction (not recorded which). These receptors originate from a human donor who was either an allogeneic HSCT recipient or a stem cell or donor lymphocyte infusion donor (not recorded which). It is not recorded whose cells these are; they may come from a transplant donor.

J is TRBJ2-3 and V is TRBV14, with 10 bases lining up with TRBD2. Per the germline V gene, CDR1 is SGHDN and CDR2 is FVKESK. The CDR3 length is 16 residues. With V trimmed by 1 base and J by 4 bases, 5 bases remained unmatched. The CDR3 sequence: CASSQVGGTSADTQYF. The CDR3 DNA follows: TGTGCCAGCAGCCAAGTTGGAGGGACTAGCGCAGATACGCAGTATTTT.

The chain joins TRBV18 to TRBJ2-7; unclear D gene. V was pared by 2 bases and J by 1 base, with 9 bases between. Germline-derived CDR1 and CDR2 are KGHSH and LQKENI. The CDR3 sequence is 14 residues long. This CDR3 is CASSPKHSSYEQYF. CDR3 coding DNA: TGTGCCAGCTCACCAAAGCACAGTTCCTACGAGCAGTACTTC.

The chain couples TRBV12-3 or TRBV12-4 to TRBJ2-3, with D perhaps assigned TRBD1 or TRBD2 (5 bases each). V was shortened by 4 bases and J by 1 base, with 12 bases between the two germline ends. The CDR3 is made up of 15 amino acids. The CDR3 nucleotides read TGTGCCAGCAGTTCCGGGGCCCCAGGCACAGATACGCAGTATTTT. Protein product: CASSSGAPGTDTQYF.

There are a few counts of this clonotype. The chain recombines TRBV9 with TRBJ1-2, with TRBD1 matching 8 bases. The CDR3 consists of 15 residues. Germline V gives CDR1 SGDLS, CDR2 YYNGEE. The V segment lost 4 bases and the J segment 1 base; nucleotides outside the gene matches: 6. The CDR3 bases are TGTGCCAGCAGCAAGGGGACAGGCGGTAACTATGGCTACACCTTC. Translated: CASSKGTGGNYGYTF.

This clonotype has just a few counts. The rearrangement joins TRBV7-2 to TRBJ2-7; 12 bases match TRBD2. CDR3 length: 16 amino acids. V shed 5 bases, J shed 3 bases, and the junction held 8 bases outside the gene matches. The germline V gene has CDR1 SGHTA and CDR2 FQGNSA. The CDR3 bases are TGTGCCAGCAGCGAGAGCCTAGCGGGAGGGGTCTACGAGCAGTACTTC. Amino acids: CASSESLAGGVYEQYF.

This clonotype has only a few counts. CDR3 in amino acids: CATSPSGSRAGELFF. CDR3 sequence (DNA): TGTGCCACCAGCCCTAGCGGGAGTAGGGCCGGGGAGCTGTTTTTT. The chain uses TRBV24-1 and TRBJ2-2; 10 bases fit TRBD2. This CDR3 is built from 15 residues. The germline V gene encodes CDR1 KGHDR and CDR2 SFDVKD. The V segment lost 7 bases and the J segment 6 bases; nucleotides outside the gene matches: 7.

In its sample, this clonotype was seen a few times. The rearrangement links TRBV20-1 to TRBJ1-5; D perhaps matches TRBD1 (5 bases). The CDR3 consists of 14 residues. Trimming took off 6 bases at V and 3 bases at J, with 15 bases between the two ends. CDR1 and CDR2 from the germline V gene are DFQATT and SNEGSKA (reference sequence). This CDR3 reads CSAKPGTTNQPQHF. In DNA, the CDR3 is TGCAGTGCCAAGCCCGGGACGACCAATCAGCCCCAGCATTTT.

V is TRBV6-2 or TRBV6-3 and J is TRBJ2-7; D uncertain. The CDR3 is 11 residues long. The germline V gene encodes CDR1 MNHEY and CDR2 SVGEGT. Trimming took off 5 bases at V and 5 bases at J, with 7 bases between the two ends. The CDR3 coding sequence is TGTGCCAGCAGTCAACAGCACGAGCAGTACTTC. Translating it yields CASSQQHEQYF.